The rows below give T cell receptor beta chains drawn from one sample of a study of response to subunit inactivated influenza vaccine. MiXCR, applied by TCRdb to the RT-PCR reads, yields one record per CDR3 protein. The table lists about 540,000 distinct CDR3 sequences, 20% to 25% of them singletons, with about 3% in the top ten. This same sample was also part of a study on T cells expressing NK-cell markers.

Sample: CD4+ T cells sorted from PBMCs, taken about 13 days after vaccination. These receptors were obtained from a man aged 45 to 65 who received an inactivated influenza vaccine. Each CDR3 is given with its conserved first and last residue. The D gene is left open where the match is weak. The size field is filled for only some rows; it gives once, few, many or a size class.

J gene,D gene,clone size,V gene,CDR3 length,CDR3 protein,CDR3 DNA
TRBJ2-7,NA,NA,TRBV12-3/TRBV12-4,15,CASSWRGAGPSEQYF,TGTGCCAGCAGTTGGCGCGGCGCAGGCCCCTCCGAGCAGTACTTC
TRBJ2-1,TRBD2,few,TRBV20-1,17,CSALPPGLAGAYNEQFF,TGCAGTGCTCTCCCCCCTGGACTAGCGGGAGCCTACAATGAGCAGTTCTTC
TRBJ1-1,NA,few,TRBV12-3/TRBV12-4,18,CASSLGDPTEKWNTEAFF,TGTGCCAGCAGTTTAGGGGACCCTACCGAAAAATGGAACACTGAAGCTTTCTTT
TRBJ2-2,TRBD2,NA,TRBV2,15,CASSREAGAVGELFF,TGTGCCAGCAGTCGCGAAGCGGGAGCTGTCGGGGAGCTGTTTTTT
TRBJ2-1,TRBD2,NA,TRBV18,16,CASSPLSGGPYNEQFF,TGTGCCAGCTCACCACTTTCGGGGGGACCCTACAATGAGCAGTTCTTC
TRBJ2-3,TRBD2,many,TRBV10-3,18,CAISESRTSGSFADTQYF,TGTGCCATCAGTGAGTCCCGGACTAGCGGGAGTTTCGCAGATACGCAGTATTTT
TRBJ2-7,NA,few,TRBV4-2,14,CASSELTGSYEQYF,TGTGCCAGCAGCGAATTAACAGGGTCCTACGAGCAGTACTTC
TRBJ1-6,NA,few,TRBV9,13,CASSVAANSPLHF,TGTGCCAGCAGCGTAGCGGCTAATTCACCCCTCCACTTT
TRBJ2-1,TRBD2,NA,TRBV11-2,12,CATSGLIDEQFF,TGTGCCACCTCGGGACTAATCGATGAGCAGTTCTTC
TRBJ2-5,NA,once,TRBV18,14,CASSPFGSQETQYF,TGTGCCAGCTCACCATTCGGGAGCCAAGAGACCCAGTACTTC
TRBJ2-3,NA,NA,TRBV7-2,12,CASSSPGNTQYF,TGTGCCAGCAGCTCCCCGGGAAATACGCAGTATTTT
TRBJ2-5,NA,NA,TRBV4-1,14,CASSQESGWETQYF,TGCGCCAGCAGCCAAGAATCCGGGTGGGAGACCCAGTACTTC
TRBJ2-1,NA,few,TRBV29-1,11,CSAGLGNEQFF,TGCAGCGCGGGCCTCGGCAATGAGCAGTTCTTC
TRBJ2-1,TRBD2,NA,TRBV7-3,17,CASSPGASGRFYNEQFF,TGTGCCAGCAGCCCCGGGGCTAGCGGGAGGTTCTACAATGAGCAGTTCTTC
TRBJ2-3,NA,few,TRBV5-1,16,CASSSIQRGSTDTQYF,TGCGCCAGCAGCTCGATCCAACGGGGGAGCACAGATACGCAGTATTTT
TRBJ1-6,TRBD1,NA,TRBV6-1,14,CASQRDRGRSPLHF,TGTGCCAGCCAAAGGGACAGGGGAAGATCACCCCTCCACTTT
TRBJ1-3,NA,few,TRBV5-1,13,CASSVFSGNTIYF,TGCGCCAGCAGCGTCTTCTCTGGAAACACCATATATTTT
TRBJ2-3,TRBD2,few,TRBV4-1,17,CASSQVGSGGYVDTQYF,TGCGCCAGCAGCCAAGTCGGTAGCGGGGGGTATGTAGATACGCAGTATTTT
TRBJ1-1,TRBD1,NA,TRBV5-6,15,CASSWKRDRDTEAFF,TGTGCCAGCAGCTGGAAGCGGGACAGGGACACTGAAGCTTTCTTT
TRBJ2-2,TRBD1,NA,TRBV24-1,15,CATSDNRGSTGELFF,TGTGCCACCAGTGACAACAGGGGCTCCACCGGGGAGCTGTTTTTT
TRBJ2-2,NA,few,TRBV7-9,14,CASSVLLRDGELFF,TGTGCCAGCAGCGTACTTCTCCGGGACGGGGAGCTGTTTTTT
TRBJ1-1,TRBD1,NA,TRBV3-1,15,CASSQRITGGTEAFF,TGTGCCAGCAGCCAAAGGATAACAGGGGGCACTGAAGCTTTCTTT
TRBJ2-2,TRBD2,NA,TRBV9,17,CASSVSPGGRGTGELFF,TGTGCCAGCAGCGTATCCCCGGGCGGGAGGGGGACCGGGGAGCTGTTTTTT
TRBJ1-5,NA,many,TRBV7-2,15,CASSLRPGVAQPQHF,TGTGCCAGCAGCTTACGGCCGGGGGTCGCTCAGCCCCAGCATTTT
TRBJ2-7,NA,few,TRBV4-2,15,CASSQLADSSYEQYF,TGTGCCAGCAGCCAACTAGCGGACAGCTCCTACGAGCAGTACTTC
TRBJ1-1,NA,few,TRBV4-3,13,CASSQETGTEAFF,TGCGCCAGCAGCCAAGAAACAGGAACTGAAGCTTTCTTT
TRBJ2-7,NA,few,TRBV20-1,10,CSARHDEQYF,TGCAGTGCAAGACACGACGAGCAGTACTTC
TRBJ2-7,NA,NA,TRBV6-6,12,CASRGLANEQYF,TGTGCCAGCAGGGGGCTAGCGAACGAGCAGTACTTC
TRBJ1-5,TRBD1,few,TRBV10-3,13,CAIAQGAYQPQHF,TGTGCCATCGCCCAGGGGGCATATCAGCCCCAGCATTTT
TRBJ1-3,NA,few,TRBV7-2,15,CASSQTATSGNTIYF,TGTGCCAGCAGCCAAACTGCGACCTCTGGAAACACCATATATTTT
TRBJ1-5,NA,few,TRBV12-3/TRBV12-4,15,CASSPIGFSNQPQHF,TGTGCCAGCAGCCCCATAGGGTTTAGCAATCAGCCCCAGCATTTT
TRBJ1-5,TRBD1,many,TRBV7-9,13,CASIGTGNQPQHF,TGTGCCAGCATAGGGACAGGGAATCAGCCCCAGCATTTT
TRBJ2-1,NA,NA,TRBV20-1,13,CSASREIGREQFF,TGCAGTGCATCCAGGGAAATTGGCCGTGAGCAGTTCTTC
TRBJ2-7,TRBD2,many,TRBV6-5,15,CASSYTSGSSYEQYF,TGTGCCAGCAGTTACACGAGCGGGAGCTCCTACGAGCAGTACTTC
TRBJ2-4,NA,NA,TRBV10-3,15,CAISESWAAENIQYF,TGTGCCATCAGTGAGTCCTGGGCGGCGGAAAACATTCAGTACTTC
TRBJ2-5,NA,NA,TRBV5-1,15,CASSLRASTRETQYF,TGCGCCAGCAGCTTGCGGGCCTCAACACGGGAGACCCAGTACTTC
TRBJ2-3,TRBD1,NA,TRBV6-1,15,CASSLWDSSADTQYF,TGTGCCAGCAGTCTATGGGACAGCAGCGCAGATACGCAGTATTTT
TRBJ2-3,NA,few,TRBV20-1,14,CSASVTGDPDTQYF,TGCAGTGCTAGCGTTACGGGGGACCCAGATACGCAGTATTTT
TRBJ2-2,NA,NA,TRBV28,14,CASSLYGGSGELFF,TGTGCCAGCAGTTTATATGGGGGATCCGGGGAGCTGTTTTTT
TRBJ1-6,TRBD1,NA,TRBV6-2/TRBV6-3,20,CASSYSGDRSLSSYNSPLHF,TGTGCCAGCAGTTACTCGGGGGACAGGAGCCTCAGCTCCTATAATTCACCCCTCCACTTT
TRBJ2-5,TRBD2,NA,TRBV10-2,18,CASSDGLNSGGASETQYF,TGCGCCAGCAGTGACGGGCTGAATAGCGGGGGGGCCTCGGAGACCCAGTACTTC